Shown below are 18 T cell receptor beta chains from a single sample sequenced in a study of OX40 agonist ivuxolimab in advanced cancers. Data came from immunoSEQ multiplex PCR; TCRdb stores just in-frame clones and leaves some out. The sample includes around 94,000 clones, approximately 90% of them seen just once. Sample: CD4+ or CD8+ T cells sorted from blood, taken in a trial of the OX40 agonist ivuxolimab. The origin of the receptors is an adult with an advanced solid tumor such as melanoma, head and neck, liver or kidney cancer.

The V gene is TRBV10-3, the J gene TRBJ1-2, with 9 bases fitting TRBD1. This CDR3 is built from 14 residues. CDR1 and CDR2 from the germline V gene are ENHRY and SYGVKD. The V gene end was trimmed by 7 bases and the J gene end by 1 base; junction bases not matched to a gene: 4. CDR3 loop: CAITRDRDNYGYTF. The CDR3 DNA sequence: TGTGCCATCACTAGGGACAGGGATAACTATGGCTACACCTTC.

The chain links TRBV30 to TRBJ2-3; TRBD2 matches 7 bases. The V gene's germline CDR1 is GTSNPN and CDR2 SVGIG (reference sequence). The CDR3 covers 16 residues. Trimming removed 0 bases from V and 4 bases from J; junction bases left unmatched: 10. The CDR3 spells CAWSVGAGPGPDTQYF. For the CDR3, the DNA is TGTGCCTGGAGTGTGGGAGCGGGACCGGGCCCAGATACGCAGTATTTT.

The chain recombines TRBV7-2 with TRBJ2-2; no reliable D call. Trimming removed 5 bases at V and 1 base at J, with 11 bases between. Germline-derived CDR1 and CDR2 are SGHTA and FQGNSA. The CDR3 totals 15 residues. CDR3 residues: CASSRVKGNTGELFF. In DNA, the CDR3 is TGTGCCAGCAGCCGAGTGAAGGGGAACACCGGGGAGCTGTTTTTT.

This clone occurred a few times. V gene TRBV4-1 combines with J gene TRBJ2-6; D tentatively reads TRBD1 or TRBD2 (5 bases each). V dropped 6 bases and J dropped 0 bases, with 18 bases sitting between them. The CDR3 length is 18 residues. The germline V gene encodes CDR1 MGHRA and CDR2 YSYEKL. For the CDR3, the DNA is TGCGCCAGCAGTCGACCGGGACGGATCCGCTCTGGGGCCAACGTCCTGACTTTC. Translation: CASSRPGRIRSGANVLTF.

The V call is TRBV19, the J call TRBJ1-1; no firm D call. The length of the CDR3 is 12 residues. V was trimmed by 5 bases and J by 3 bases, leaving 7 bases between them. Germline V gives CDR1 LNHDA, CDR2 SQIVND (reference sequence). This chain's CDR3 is CASSPKDTEAFF. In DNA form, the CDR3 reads TGTGCCAGTAGTCCTAAGGACACTGAAGCTTTCTTT.

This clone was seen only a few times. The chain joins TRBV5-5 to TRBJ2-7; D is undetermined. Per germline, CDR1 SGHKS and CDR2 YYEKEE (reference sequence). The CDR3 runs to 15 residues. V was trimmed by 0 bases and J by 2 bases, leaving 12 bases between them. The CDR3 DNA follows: TGTGCCAGCAGCTTGGATTCCCGACTTCCCTACGAGCAGTACTTC. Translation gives CASSLDSRLPYEQYF.

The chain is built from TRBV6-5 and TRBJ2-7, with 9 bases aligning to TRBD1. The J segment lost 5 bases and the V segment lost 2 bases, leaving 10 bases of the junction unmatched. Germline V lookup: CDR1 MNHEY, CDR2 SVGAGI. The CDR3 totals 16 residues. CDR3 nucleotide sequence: TGTGCCAGCAGTTACCCCGGGACAGGGTCTTTCGACGAGCAGTACTTC. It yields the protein CASSYPGTGSFDEQYF.

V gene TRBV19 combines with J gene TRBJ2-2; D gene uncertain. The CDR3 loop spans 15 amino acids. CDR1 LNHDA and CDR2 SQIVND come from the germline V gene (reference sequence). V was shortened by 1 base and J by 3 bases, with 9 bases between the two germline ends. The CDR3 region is CASSIGKTHTGELFF. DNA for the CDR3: TGTGCCAGTAGTATAGGAAAAACCCACACCGGGGAGCTGTTTTTT.

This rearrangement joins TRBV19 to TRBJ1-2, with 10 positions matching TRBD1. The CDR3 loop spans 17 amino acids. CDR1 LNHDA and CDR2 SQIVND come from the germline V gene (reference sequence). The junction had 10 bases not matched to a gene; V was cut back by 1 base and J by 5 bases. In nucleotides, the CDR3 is TGTGCCAGTAGTATAGGCCTCGCCGGGACAGGGGATTATGGCTACACCTTC. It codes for CASSIGLAGTGDYGYTF.

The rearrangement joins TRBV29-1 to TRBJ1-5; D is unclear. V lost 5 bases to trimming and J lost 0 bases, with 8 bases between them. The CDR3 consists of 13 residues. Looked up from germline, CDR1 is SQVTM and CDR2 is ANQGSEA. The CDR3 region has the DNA TGCAGCGTTCTCCAGAATAGCAATCAGCCCCAGCATTTT. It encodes CSVLQNSNQPQHF.

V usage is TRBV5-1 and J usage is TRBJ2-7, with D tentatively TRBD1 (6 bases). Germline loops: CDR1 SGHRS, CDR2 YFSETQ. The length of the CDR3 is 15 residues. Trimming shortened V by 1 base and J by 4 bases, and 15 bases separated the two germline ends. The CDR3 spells CASSLSLQGFYEQYF. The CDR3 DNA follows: TGCGCCAGCAGCTTGAGTTTACAGGGTTTTTACGAGCAGTACTTC.

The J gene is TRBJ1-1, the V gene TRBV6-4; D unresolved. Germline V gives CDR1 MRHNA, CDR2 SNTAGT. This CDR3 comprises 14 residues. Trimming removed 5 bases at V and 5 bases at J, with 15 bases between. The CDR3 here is CASSQTRQGTEAFF. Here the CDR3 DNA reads TGTGCCAGCAGTCAGACCCGACAAGGAACTGAAGCTTTCTTT.

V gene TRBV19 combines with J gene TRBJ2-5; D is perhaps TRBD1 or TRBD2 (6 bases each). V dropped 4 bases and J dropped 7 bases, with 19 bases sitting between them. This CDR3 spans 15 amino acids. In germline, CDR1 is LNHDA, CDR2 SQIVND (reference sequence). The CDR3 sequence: CASSNLGGREGTQYF. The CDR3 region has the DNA TGTGCCAGTAGTAACCTTGGGGGGCGGGAAGGGACCCAGTACTTC.

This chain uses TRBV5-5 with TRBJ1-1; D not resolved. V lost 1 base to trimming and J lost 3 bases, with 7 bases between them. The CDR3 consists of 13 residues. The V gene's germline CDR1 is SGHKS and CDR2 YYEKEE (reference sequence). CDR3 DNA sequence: TGTGCCAGCAGCTTGTTCTCGGACACTGAAGCTTTCTTT. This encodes CASSLFSDTEAFF.

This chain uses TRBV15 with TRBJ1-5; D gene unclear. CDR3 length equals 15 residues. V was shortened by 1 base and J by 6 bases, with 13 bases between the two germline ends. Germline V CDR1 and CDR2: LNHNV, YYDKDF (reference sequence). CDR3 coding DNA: TGTGCCACCAGCAGAGGTGTGAGATTTGCTCAGCCCCAGCATTTT. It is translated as CATSRGVRFAQPQHF.

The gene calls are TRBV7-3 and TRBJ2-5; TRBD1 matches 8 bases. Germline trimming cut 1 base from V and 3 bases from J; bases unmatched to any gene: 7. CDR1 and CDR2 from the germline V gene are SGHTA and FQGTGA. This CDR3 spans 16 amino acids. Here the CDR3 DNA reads TGTGCCAGCAGCTTAATGGCAGGGGGCTTAGAAGAGACCCAGTACTTC. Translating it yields CASSLMAGGLEETQYF.

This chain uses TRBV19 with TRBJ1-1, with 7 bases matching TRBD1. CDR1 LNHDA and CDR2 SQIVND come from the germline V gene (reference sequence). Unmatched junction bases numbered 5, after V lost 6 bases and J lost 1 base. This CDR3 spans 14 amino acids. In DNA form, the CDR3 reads TGTGCCAGTAGGCCCGGGACAGAGAACACTGAAGCTTTCTTT. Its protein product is CASRPGTENTEAFF.

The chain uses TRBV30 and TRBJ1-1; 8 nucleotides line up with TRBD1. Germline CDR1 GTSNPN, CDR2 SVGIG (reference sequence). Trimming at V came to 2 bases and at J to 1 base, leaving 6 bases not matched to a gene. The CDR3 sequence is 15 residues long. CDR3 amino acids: CAWSPLGQGNTEAFF. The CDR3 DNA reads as TGTGCCTGGAGTCCCTTAGGACAGGGGAACACTGAAGCTTTCTTT.